In this sample, the clone carrying this TCR beta chain turned up a few times. These data originate in a study of blood T cell repertoires in COVID-19. Across the study: COVID-19 samples collected from the United States, Italy and Spain covered acute and convalescent phases. PBMCs, B-cell-depleted T cells, or T cells were the source of the cDNA or gDNA that made up the material.

Original processing methods: From reference gene primer amplification, estimates of nucleated cell counts were derived. Profiling relied on immunoSEQ multiplex PCR, and the TCRdb table lists in-frame clones only, not all of them. The D gene and trimming were derived from the DNA, and the V and J assignments and clone size from that table. The sample records approximately 100,000 clones, over 75% being singletons. The germline CDR1 and CDR2 sequences are LGHDT and YNNKEL (reference sequence). The CDR3 spans 14 residues. The V and J ends lost 5 bases and 5 bases, in that order; junction bases with no gene match: 7.

The clonotype was recovered from a woman aged 50 to 60 with acute or convalescent COVID-19. This chain links TRBV3-1 (or the pseudogene TRBV3-2) with TRBJ1-1; 8 nucleotides line up with TRBD1. The sequenced sample consisted of peripheral blood. The DNA for the CDR3 is TGTGCCAGCAGCACCCGGACAGGGAGGACTGAAGCTTTCTTT. Its protein is CASSTRTGRTEAFF.